A selection of T cell receptor beta chains follows, all from one sample in a study of blood T cell repertoires in COVID-19. Data came from immunoSEQ multiplex PCR; TCRdb stores just in-frame clones and leaves some out. Of approximately 160,000 clones listed, about 81% are singletons. Sequenced: peripheral blood. All receptors derive from a woman over 75 with acute or convalescent COVID-19. Each CDR3 is given with its conserved first and last residue. The D gene is left open where the match is weak. Some rows mark clone size as missing; the rest say once, few, many or name a class of expanded clone.

d_call,j_call,v_call,clone_size,cdr3_aa,cdr3_nt
NA,TRBJ2-3,TRBV24-1,NA,CALKPTKTAVNTDTQYF,TGTGCCCTCAAACCAACTAAGACGGCCGTCAACACAGATACGCAGTATTTT
NA,TRBJ2-1,TRBV11-3,NA,CASSLFTRDNEQFF,TGTGCCAGCAGCTTATTTACTCGCGACAATGAGCAGTTCTTC
TRBD1,TRBJ1-1,TRBV5-6,NA,CASSLGSDRSTEAFF,TGTGCCAGCAGCTTGGGGTCGGACAGGAGCACTGAAGCTTTCTTT
NA,TRBJ2-7,TRBV29-1,NA,CSAFPTRYEQYF,TGCAGCGCTTTTCCGACTCGATACGAGCAGTACTTC
TRBD1,TRBJ2-3,TRBV24-1,NA,CATSDPGTATDTQYF,TGTGCCACCAGTGATCCCGGGACAGCAACAGATACGCAGTATTTT
TRBD2,TRBJ2-1,TRBV11-2,NA,CASSYLAGGNNEQFF,TGTGCCAGCAGCTACCTAGCGGGAGGAAACAATGAGCAGTTCTTC
NA,TRBJ1-1,TRBV7-2,NA,CASSSLSGGAEAFF,TGTGCCAGCAGCTCACTTTCGGGGGGAGCTGAAGCTTTCTTT
NA,TRBJ1-5,TRBV18,NA,CASSPASDNQPQHF,TGTGCCAGCTCACCTGCCTCTGACAACCAGCCCCAGCATTTT
TRBD1,TRBJ1-2,TRBV18,NA,CASSLQGARNYGYTF,TGTGCCAGCTCGCTACAGGGGGCCAGGAACTATGGCTACACCTTC
NA,TRBJ1-2,TRBV12-5,NA,CASGLDAYGYTF,TGTGCTAGTGGTTTGGACGCGTATGGCTACACCTTC
NA,TRBJ1-3,TRBV18,NA,CASSPPSGPLSGNTIYF,TGTGCCAGCTCACCACCTTCAGGGCCTCTCTCTGGAAACACCATATATTTT
TRBD1,TRBJ1-1,TRBV27,NA,CASSRGQANTEAFF,TGTGCCAGCAGCCGAGGACAGGCCAACACTGAAGCTTTCTTT
TRBD1,TRBJ1-1,TRBV4-1,NA,CASSHRGQGKTEAFF,TGCGCCAGCAGCCACCGGGGACAGGGGAAAACTGAAGCTTTCTTT
TRBD1,TRBJ2-2,TRBV4-2,NA,CASSQGQANTGELFF,TGTGCCAGCAGCCAGGGACAGGCGAACACCGGGGAGCTGTTTTTT
NA,TRBJ2-7,TRBV7-9,NA,CASSSPMGHSYEQYF,TGTGCCAGCAGCTCCCCTATGGGCCATTCCTACGAGCAGTACTTC
TRBD1,TRBJ1-2,TRBV7-9,NA,CASSPTGVGYTF,TGTGCCAGCAGCCCGACAGGGGTCGGCTACACCTTC
NA,TRBJ1-2,TRBV7-9,once,CASSLEAVHGYTF,TGTGCCAGCAGCTTAGAGGCGGTTCATGGCTACACCTTC
NA,TRBJ2-2,TRBV5-1,NA,CASSYSKGSNTGELFF,TGCGCCAGCAGTTATTCGAAGGGGTCGAACACCGGGGAGCTGTTTTTT
NA,TRBJ1-4,TRBV4-3,NA,CASSQEGGGAPPLFF,TGCGCCAGCAGCCAAGAGGGAGGGGGGGCACCCCCTCTGTTTTTT
TRBD2,TRBJ2-3,TRBV18,NA,CASSPRPGLAGGFTDTQYF,TGTGCCAGCTCACCACGACCGGGACTAGCGGGGGGGTTCACAGATACGCAGTATTTT
TRBD1,TRBJ2-7,TRBV3-1/TRBV3-2,NA,CASSHSGGSVF,TGTGCCAGCAGCCATTCAGGGGGATCCGTTTTC
TRBD2,TRBJ2-7,TRBV30,NA,CAWSVLAGGNEQYF,TGTGCCTGGAGTGTACTAGCGGGAGGAAACGAGCAGTACTTC
NA,TRBJ1-5,TRBV27,NA,CASSPHIGGGPAYQPQHF,TGTGCCAGCAGCCCCCACATCGGGGGGGGGCCGGCCTATCAGCCCCAGCATTTT